This T cell receptor (beta chain) was captured in a study of CD8+CD57+ T cells in acquired aplastic anemia. For the study at large: When averaged, DNA from sorted CD4+ and CD8+ cells came to 2.5 to 4 ug. Healthy donors had, on average, roughly 9.8 million reads for their CD4+ cells. Study-level findings and limits: Overlapping CD8+ CDR3 repertoires of patients and controls contained some 30 shared sequences.

Researchers used genomic DNA as the template to profile TCR beta VDJ and CDR3. TCRdb re-analysed the reads in MiXCR, keeping a single row per CDR3 protein. This sample has 120,000 or so distinct CDR3 sequences, with 40% to 60% found just once. The CDR3 covers 15 residues. The germline CDR1 and CDR2 sequences are LGHDT and YNNKEL (reference sequence). A remark on this clonotype: Its antigen is unidentified. Possible read error: a much larger clone is one base away.

The sequencing sample was made of sorted CD4+, CD8+, or CD8+CD57+ T cells (not recorded which) from PBMCs. This clonotype was obtained from a human donor in good health, serving as a control. J is TRBJ2-7 and V is TRBV3-1, with TRBD1 identical over 11 bases. The CDR3 DNA reads TGTGCCAGCAGCCCTTCGGGGACAGGGGGAGGTGAGCGGTACTTC. Amino acid sequence: CASSPSGTGGGERYF.